The clone carrying this T cell receptor beta chain was observed many times. This entry is derived from a study of early T cells in non-severe SARS-CoV-2 infection. Germline-derived CDR1 and CDR2 are SEHNR and FQNEAQ (reference sequence). Trimming left V 7 bases short and J 5 bases short, with 11 bases between. This CDR3 has 13 residues. TCRdb recomputed calls from the 5' RACE reads with MiXCR, one row per CDR3 protein. The data hold just over 80,000 distinct CDR3 sequences, with roughly an eighth observed a single time. The TCR was taken from an adult who was a healthcare worker with PCR-confirmed SARS-CoV-2 infection or an uninfected control (not recorded which). Source material: whole blood. The rearrangement uses TRBV7-9 and TRBJ2-2, with no clear D. In DNA form, the CDR3 reads TGTGCCAGCACGGTCCTGAGTACCGGGGAGCTGTTTTTT. Protein product: CASTVLSTGELFF.